This TCR beta chain was captured by sequencing in a study of shared clonotypes between healthy human individuals. Study background: A couple of women and a few men aged 18 to 49 served as donors.

The ends lost 3 bases at V and 4 bases at J; junction bases unmatched: 7. Germline values: CDR1 SEHNR, CDR2 FQNEAQ (reference sequence). The CDR3 is 16 residues long. Researchers divided each subset's genomic DNA evenly across several immunoSEQ plates. Generated by immunoSEQ multiplex PCR, the TCRdb table keeps only in-frame clones and is missing some. This table has about 2.5 million clones, just under 95% appearing once. Only Caucasian adults living in Nashville, Tennessee served as donors. General study points: The sole specimen, blood, was sampled, and tissue repertoires likely differ.

A remark on this clone: The antigen is undetermined.

The TCR was taken from a man between 18 and 29 years old in good health. Some clones in this sample may be carry-over from other donors' samples. The sequenced sample consisted of naive CD4+ T cells from PBMCs. The subset here: CD45RA+ positively selected. The rearrangement links TRBV7-9 to TRBJ2-1, with 9 positions matching TRBD1. The CDR3 here is CASSFSPGQGYNEQFF. The CDR3 DNA reads TGTGCCAGCAGCTTTTCCCCGGGACAGGGATACAATGAGCAGTTCTTC.